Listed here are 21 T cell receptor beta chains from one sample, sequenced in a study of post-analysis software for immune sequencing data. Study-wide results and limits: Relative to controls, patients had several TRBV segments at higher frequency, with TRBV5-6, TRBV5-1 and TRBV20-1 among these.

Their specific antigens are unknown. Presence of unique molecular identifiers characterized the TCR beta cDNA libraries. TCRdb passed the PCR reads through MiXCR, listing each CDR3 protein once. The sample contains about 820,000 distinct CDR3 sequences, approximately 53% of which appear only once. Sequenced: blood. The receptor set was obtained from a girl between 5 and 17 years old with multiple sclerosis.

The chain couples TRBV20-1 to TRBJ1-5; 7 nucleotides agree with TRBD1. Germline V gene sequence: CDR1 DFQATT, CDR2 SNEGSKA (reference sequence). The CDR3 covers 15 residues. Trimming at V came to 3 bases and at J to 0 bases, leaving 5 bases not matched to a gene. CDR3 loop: CSASDRVYSNQPQHF. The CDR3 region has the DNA TGCAGTGCTAGCGACAGGGTCTATAGCAATCAGCCCCAGCATTTT.

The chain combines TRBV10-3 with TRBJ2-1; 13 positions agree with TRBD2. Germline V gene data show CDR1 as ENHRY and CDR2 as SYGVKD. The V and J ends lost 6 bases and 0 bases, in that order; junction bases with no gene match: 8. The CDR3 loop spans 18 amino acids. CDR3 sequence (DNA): TGTGCCATCAGCTCGGGACTAGCGGGGTCAAGCTCCTACAATGAGCAGTTCTTC. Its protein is CAISSGLAGSSSYNEQFF.

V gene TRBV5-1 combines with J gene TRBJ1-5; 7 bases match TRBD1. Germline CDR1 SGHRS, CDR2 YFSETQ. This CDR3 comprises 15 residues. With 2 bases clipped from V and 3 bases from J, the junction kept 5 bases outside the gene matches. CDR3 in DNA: TGCGCCAGCAGCTTATCAACAGGGGACAATCAGCCCCAGCATTTT. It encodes CASSLSTGDNQPQHF.

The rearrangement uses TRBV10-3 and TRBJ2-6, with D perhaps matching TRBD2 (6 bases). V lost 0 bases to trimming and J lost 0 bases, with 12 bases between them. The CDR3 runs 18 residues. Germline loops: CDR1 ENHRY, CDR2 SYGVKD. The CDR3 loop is CAISESGGGNSGANVLTF. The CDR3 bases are TGTGCCATCAGTGAGTCGGGCGGAGGGAACTCTGGGGCCAACGTCCTGACTTTC.

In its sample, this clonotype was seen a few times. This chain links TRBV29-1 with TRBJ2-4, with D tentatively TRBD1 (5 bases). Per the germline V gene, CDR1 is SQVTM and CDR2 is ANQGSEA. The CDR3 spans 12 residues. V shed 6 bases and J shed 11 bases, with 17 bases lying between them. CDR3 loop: CSVDGAPGFQYF. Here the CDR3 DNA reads TGCAGCGTAGATGGGGCCCCGGGCTTTCAGTACTTC.

CDR3 residues: CATSRLAGTKAYNEQFF. For the CDR3, the DNA is TGTGCCACCAGCAGGCTAGCGGGAACAAAAGCCTACAATGAGCAGTTCTTC. V usage is TRBV15 and J usage is TRBJ2-1; 9 bases map to TRBD2. Germline CDR1 and CDR2: LNHNV and YYDKDF (reference sequence). The CDR3 consists of 17 residues. V shed 3 bases, J shed 2 bases, and the junction held 8 bases outside the gene matches.

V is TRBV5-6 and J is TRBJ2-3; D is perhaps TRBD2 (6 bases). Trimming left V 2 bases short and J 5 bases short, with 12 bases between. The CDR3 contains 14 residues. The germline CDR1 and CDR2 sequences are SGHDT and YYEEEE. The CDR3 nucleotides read TGTGCCAGCAGCTTTCTAATAGCGGTAGATACGCAGTATTTT. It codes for CASSFLIAVDTQYF.

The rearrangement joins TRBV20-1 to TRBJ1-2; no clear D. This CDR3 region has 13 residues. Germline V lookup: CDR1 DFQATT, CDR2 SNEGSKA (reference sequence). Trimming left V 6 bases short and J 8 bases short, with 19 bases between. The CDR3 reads CSAPAGRVGGYTF. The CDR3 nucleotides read TGCAGTGCCCCGGCGGGTAGGGTGGGAGGCTACACCTTC.

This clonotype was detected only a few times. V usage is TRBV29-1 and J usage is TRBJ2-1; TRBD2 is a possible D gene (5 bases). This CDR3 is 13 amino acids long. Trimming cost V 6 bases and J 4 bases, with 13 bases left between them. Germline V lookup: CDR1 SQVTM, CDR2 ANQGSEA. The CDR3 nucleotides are TGCAGCGTGAGGACGGGAACTTACAATGAGCAGTTCTTC. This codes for CSVRTGTYNEQFF.

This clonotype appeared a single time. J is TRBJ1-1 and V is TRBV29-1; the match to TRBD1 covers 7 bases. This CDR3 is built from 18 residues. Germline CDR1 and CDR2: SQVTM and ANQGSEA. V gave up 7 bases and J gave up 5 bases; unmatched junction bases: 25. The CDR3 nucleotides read TGCAGCGCCGCAGGGGGGGAAGACAGGGCCAGGGATCGTACTGAAGCTTTCTTT. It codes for CSAAGGEDRARDRTEAFF.

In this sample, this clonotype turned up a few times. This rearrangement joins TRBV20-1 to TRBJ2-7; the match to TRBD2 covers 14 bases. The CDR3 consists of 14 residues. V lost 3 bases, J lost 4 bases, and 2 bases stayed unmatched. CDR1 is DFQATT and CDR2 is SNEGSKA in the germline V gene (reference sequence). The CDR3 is CSARGLAGDYEQYF. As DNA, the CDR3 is TGCAGTGCTAGGGGACTAGCGGGAGATTACGAGCAGTACTTC.

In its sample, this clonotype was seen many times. In DNA form, the CDR3 reads TGTGCCAGCAGCTTCACGGGACAGGGTACGGGCGAGCAGTACTTC. Its protein product is CASSFTGQGTGEQYF. The rearrangement joins TRBV7-2 to TRBJ2-7; 9 bases align to TRBD1. The CDR3 totals 15 residues. Trimming at V came to 3 bases and at J to 6 bases, leaving 9 bases not matched to a gene. Germline V gene lookup returns CDR1 SGHTA and CDR2 FQGNSA.

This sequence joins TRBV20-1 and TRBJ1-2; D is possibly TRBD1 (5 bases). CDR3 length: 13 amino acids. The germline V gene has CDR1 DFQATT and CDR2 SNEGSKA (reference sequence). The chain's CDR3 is CSPSQGTNYGYTF. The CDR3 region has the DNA TGCAGCCCATCTCAGGGAACTAACTATGGCTACACCTTC.

In nucleotides, the CDR3 is TGCGCCAGCAGCTTGGTTGTCGGCCCGGACTATGGCTACACCTTC. It encodes CASSLVVGPDYGYTF. This chain connects TRBV5-1 to TRBJ1-2; D is ambiguous. Germline V gene lookup returns CDR1 SGHRS and CDR2 YFSETQ. V lost 0 bases and J lost 3, with 12 bases in between. This CDR3 region has 15 residues.

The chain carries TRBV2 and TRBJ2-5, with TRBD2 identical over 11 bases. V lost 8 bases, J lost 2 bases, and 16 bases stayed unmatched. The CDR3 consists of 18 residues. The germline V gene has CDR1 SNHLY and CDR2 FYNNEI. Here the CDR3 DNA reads TGTGCCAGCCGTCCCGGAACTAGCGGGAGCCGGCTACAAGAGACCCAGTACTTC. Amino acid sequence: CASRPGTSGSRLQETQYF.

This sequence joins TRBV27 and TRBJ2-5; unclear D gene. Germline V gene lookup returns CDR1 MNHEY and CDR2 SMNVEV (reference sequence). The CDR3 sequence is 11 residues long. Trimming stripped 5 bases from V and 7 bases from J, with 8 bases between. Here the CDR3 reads CASSQPPTQYF. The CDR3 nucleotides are TGTGCCAGCAGTCAGCCACCGACCCAGTACTTC.

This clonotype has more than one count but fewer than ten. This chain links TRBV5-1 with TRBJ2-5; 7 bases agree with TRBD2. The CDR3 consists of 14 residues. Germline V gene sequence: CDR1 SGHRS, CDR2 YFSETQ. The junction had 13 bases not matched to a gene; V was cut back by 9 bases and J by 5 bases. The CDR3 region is CATKPGGVYETQYF. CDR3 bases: TGCGCCACCAAACCGGGGGGAGTATACGAGACCCAGTACTTC.

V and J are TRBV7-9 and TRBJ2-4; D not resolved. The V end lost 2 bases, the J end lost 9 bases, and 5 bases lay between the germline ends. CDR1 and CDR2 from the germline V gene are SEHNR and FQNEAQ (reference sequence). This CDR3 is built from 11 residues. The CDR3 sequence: CASSLYGIQYF. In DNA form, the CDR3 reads TGTGCCAGCAGCTTATATGGCATTCAGTACTTC.

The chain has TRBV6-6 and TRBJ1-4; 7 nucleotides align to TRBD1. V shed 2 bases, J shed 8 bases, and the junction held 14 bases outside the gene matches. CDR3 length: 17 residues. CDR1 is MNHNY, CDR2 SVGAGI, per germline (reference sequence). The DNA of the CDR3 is TGTGCCAGCAGTTACGACAGGGACCGGAGATTGGGGGAAAAACTGTTTTTT. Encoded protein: CASSYDRDRRLGEKLFF.

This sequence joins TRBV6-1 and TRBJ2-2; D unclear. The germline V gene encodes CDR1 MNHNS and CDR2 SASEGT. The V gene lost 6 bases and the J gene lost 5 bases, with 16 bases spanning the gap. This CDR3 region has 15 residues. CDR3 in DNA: TGTGCCAGCAGCAGGACCGACCTGGGTACCGGGGAGCTGTTTTTT. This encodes CASSRTDLGTGELFF.

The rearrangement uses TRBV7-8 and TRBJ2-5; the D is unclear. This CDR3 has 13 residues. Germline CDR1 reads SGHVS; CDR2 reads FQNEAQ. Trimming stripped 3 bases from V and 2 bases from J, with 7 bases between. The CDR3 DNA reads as TGTGCCAGCAGCTTTTTATTTCAAGAGACCCAGTACTTC. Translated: CASSFLFQETQYF.